Listed below are T cell receptor beta chains from one sample, sequenced in a study of blood T cell repertoires in COVID-19. Sequenced by immunoSEQ multiplex PCR; TCRdb stores in-frame clones only, minus some. The sample has tens of thousands of clones, approximately 87% seen once. The sample taken for sequencing was peripheral blood. The receptors here all came from a human donor in a cohort sampled during active COVID-19. The CDR3 runs from the conserved cysteine through the conserved F or W. Fields, in order: clone size, J gene, CDR3 length, V gene, D gene, CDR3 protein, CDR3 DNA. A D gene is named only where the DNA matches it firmly. Clone sizes are given selectively: once, few, many, or a class where the clone is expanded.

size: NA
J: TRBJ2-7
length: 16
V: TRBV5-1
D: TRBD2
CDR3: CASSGSSGRDTREQYF
DNA: TGCGCCAGCAGCGGGTCTAGCGGGAGGGACACTCGCGAGCAGTACTTC

size: few
J: TRBJ2-7
length: 16
V: TRBV6-1
D: NA
CDR3: CASSALSGRSSYEQYF
DNA: TGTGCCAGCAGTGCCCTTAGCGGTAGAAGTTCCTACGAGCAGTACTTC

size: NA
J: TRBJ2-7
length: 14
V: TRBV2
D: TRBD2
CDR3: CARRRTSGTYEQYF
DNA: TGTGCCAGGAGGCGGACTAGCGGTACCTACGAGCAGTACTTC

size: once
J: TRBJ1-6
length: 15
V: TRBV27
D: NA
CDR3: CASRRGLEVNSPLHF
DNA: TGTGCCAGCAGACGCGGATTGGAGGTTAATTCACCCCTCCACTTT

size: NA
J: TRBJ1-1
length: 13
V: TRBV5-1
D: NA
CDR3: CASSGVGNTEAFF
DNA: TGCGCCAGCAGCGGAGTTGGGAACACTGAAGCTTTCTTT

size: NA
J: TRBJ2-7
length: 12
V: TRBV11-2
D: NA
CDR3: CASSSAGNEQYF
DNA: TGTGCCAGCAGCTCCGCCGGGAACGAGCAGTACTTC

size: once
J: TRBJ2-7
length: 15
V: TRBV10-3
D: TRBD1
CDR3: CAISDSTGLKNEQYF
DNA: TGTGCCATCAGTGATTCGACAGGGTTGAAGAACGAGCAGTACTTC

size: NA
J: TRBJ2-7
length: 17
V: TRBV13
D: TRBD2
CDR3: CASSSGAGRVAPYEQYF
DNA: TGTGCCAGCAGCTCCGGGGCCGGGAGGGTAGCACCCTACGAGCAGTACTTC

size: NA
J: TRBJ2-2
length: 15
V: TRBV30
D: TRBD1
CDR3: CAWRRTGVETGELFF
DNA: TGTGCCTGGAGACGGACAGGGGTAGAAACCGGGGAGCTGTTTTTT

size: once
J: TRBJ2-1
length: 16
V: TRBV7-8
D: NA
CDR3: CASSSLAYSSYNEQFF
DNA: TGTGCCAGCAGCTCTTTAGCGTACAGCTCCTACAATGAGCAGTTCTTC

size: NA
J: TRBJ2-1
length: 15
V: TRBV7-9
D: TRBD2
CDR3: CASSLTSGRVYEQFF
DNA: TGTGCCAGCAGCTTAACTAGCGGGAGGGTGTATGAGCAGTTCTTC

size: NA
J: TRBJ2-5
length: 14
V: TRBV7-9
D: NA
CDR3: CASSLDRRKETQYF
DNA: TGTGCCAGCAGCTTAGACAGGCGGAAAGAGACCCAGTACTTC

size: NA
J: TRBJ2-1
length: 15
V: TRBV19
D: NA
CDR3: CASRKGGTDYNEQFF
DNA: TGTGCCAGTAGGAAAGGGGGGACAGACTACAATGAGCAGTTCTTC

size: NA
J: TRBJ1-1
length: 14
V: TRBV5-1
D: TRBD1
CDR3: CASSLADRYTEAFF
DNA: TGCGCCAGCAGCTTGGCGGACAGGTACACTGAAGCTTTCTTT

size: NA
J: TRBJ2-3
length: 16
V: TRBV27
D: TRBD2
CDR3: CASNRFAGGHTDTQYF
DNA: TGTGCCAGCAATCGTTTTGCGGGAGGACACACAGATACGCAGTATTTT

size: NA
J: TRBJ1-5
length: 14
V: TRBV2
D: TRBD1
CDR3: CASKDRYSNQPQHF
DNA: TGTGCCAGCAAGGACAGGTATAGCAATCAGCCCCAGCATTTT

size: NA
J: TRBJ1-3
length: 14
V: TRBV10-3
D: NA
CDR3: CAISTGNSGNTIYF
DNA: TGTGCCATCAGTACAGGGAACTCTGGAAACACCATATATTTT

size: NA
J: TRBJ2-7
length: 15
V: TRBV27
D: NA
CDR3: CASSLSAGESYEQYF
DNA: TGTGCCAGCAGTTTATCAGCAGGGGAGTCCTACGAGCAGTACTTC

size: NA
J: TRBJ2-2
length: 19
V: TRBV21-1
D: NA
CDR3: CASSKRAAKPGSPPGELFF
DNA: TGTGCCAGCAGCAAAAGGGCGGCGAAGCCTGGGAGTCCGCCCGGGGAGCTGTTTTTT

size: NA
J: TRBJ2-7
length: 15
V: TRBV19
D: TRBD2
CDR3: CASSRGTSGTYEQYF
DNA: TGTGCCAGTAGTCGGGGGACTAGCGGGACCTACGAGCAGTACTTC

size: NA
J: TRBJ2-7
length: 11
V: TRBV5-1
D: TRBD2
CDR3: CASTREGEQYF
DNA: TGCGCCAGCACACGGGAGGGTGAGCAGTACTTC

size: once
J: TRBJ2-7
length: 15
V: TRBV6-5
D: TRBD2
CDR3: CASRTPSSGAYEQYF
DNA: TGTGCCAGCAGAACCCCCTCTAGCGGAGCCTACGAGCAGTACTTC

size: NA
J: TRBJ2-1
length: 12
V: TRBV29-1
D: NA
CDR3: CRVRTQGNEQFF
DNA: TGCAGGGTGAGAACGCAGGGCAATGAGCAGTTCTTC

size: once
J: TRBJ1-4
length: 15
V: TRBV19
D: TRBD1
CDR3: CASSITGGTNEKLFF
DNA: TGTGCCAGTAGTATCACAGGGGGCACTAATGAAAAACTGTTTTTT

size: once
J: TRBJ2-5
length: 15
V: TRBV7-6
D: TRBD2
CDR3: CASSLVAGARETQYF
DNA: TGTGCCAGCAGCTTAGTAGCGGGAGCAAGGGAGACCCAGTACTTC

size: NA
J: TRBJ2-7
length: 15
V: TRBV28
D: TRBD2
CDR3: CASSSSGTSSYEQYF
DNA: TGTGCCAGCAGCTCTAGCGGGACGAGCTCCTACGAGCAGTACTTC

size: NA
J: TRBJ2-3
length: 16
V: TRBV9
D: TRBD2
CDR3: CASSVGGGRTTDTQYF
DNA: TGTGCCAGCAGCGTAGGGGGCGGGAGAACCACAGATACGCAGTATTTT

size: NA
J: TRBJ1-2
length: 14
V: TRBV13
D: NA
CDR3: CASTARGTGYGYTF
DNA: TGTGCCAGCACCGCCAGGGGCACGGGGTATGGCTACACCTTC

size: NA
J: TRBJ2-2
length: 19
V: TRBV7-6
D: TRBD1
CDR3: CASSSNQGHRGLNTGELFF
DNA: TGTGCCAGCAGCTCAAACCAAGGGCACAGGGGGCTAAACACCGGGGAGCTGTTTTTT

size: NA
J: TRBJ1-1
length: 17
V: TRBV9
D: NA
CDR3: CASSVGVRATGGTEAFF
DNA: TGTGCCAGCAGCGTAGGCGTTAGGGCGACAGGAGGCACTGAAGCTTTCTTT

size: NA
J: TRBJ1-4
length: 14
V: TRBV6-5
D: NA
CDR3: CASSSRQVGEKLFF
DNA: TGTGCCAGCAGTTCCAGACAGGTCGGTGAAAAACTGTTTTTT

size: few
J: TRBJ2-3
length: 15
V: TRBV30
D: NA
CDR3: CAWSVQWGRLGTQYF
DNA: TGTGCCTGGAGTGTACAATGGGGGCGTCTTGGTACGCAGTATTTT

size: NA
J: TRBJ2-2
length: 21
V: TRBV9
D: TRBD1
CDR3: CASSALPGQGHGGFGPGELFF
DNA: TGTGCCAGCAGCGCGTTACCGGGACAGGGACACGGAGGGTTCGGGCCCGGGGAGCTGTTTTTT

size: NA
J: TRBJ2-2
length: 18
V: TRBV19
D: TRBD2
CDR3: CASIGGLAGEGWTGELFF
DNA: TGTGCCAGTATTGGAGGACTAGCGGGAGAGGGATGGACCGGGGAGCTGTTTTTT

size: NA
J: TRBJ2-3
length: 15
V: TRBV7-3
D: TRBD2
CDR3: CASSSRTSGTDTQYF
DNA: TGTGCCAGCAGCTCTAGGACTAGCGGCACAGATACGCAGTATTTT

size: NA
J: TRBJ2-1
length: 17
V: TRBV7-9
D: TRBD2
CDR3: CASSLVASGLSYNEQFF
DNA: TGTGCCAGCAGCTTAGTGGCTAGCGGGTTGTCCTACAATGAGCAGTTCTTC

size: NA
J: TRBJ2-3
length: 18
V: TRBV7-6
D: TRBD2
CDR3: CASSALRLVAGETDTQYF
DNA: TGTGCCAGCAGCGCACTTCGTTTGGTAGCGGGAGAGACAGATACGCAGTATTTT

size: NA
J: TRBJ2-7
length: 14
V: TRBV7-9
D: TRBD2
CDR3: CASRGSGSANEQYF
DNA: TGTGCCAGCAGGGGGAGCGGGAGCGCTAACGAGCAGTACTTC

size: once
J: TRBJ2-7
length: 11
V: TRBV29-1
D: TRBD1
CDR3: CSVRQGSEQYF
DNA: TGCAGCGTCCGACAGGGCTCCGAGCAGTACTTC

size: NA
J: TRBJ2-5
length: 14
V: TRBV29-1
D: TRBD1
CDR3: CSVDSPGGSETQYF
DNA: TGCAGCGTTGACTCGCCAGGGGGCAGCGAGACCCAGTACTTC

size: NA
J: TRBJ2-7
length: 16
V: TRBV30
D: TRBD2
CDR3: CAWSVLGGRSSYEQYF
DNA: TGTGCCTGGAGTGTATTGGGCGGGAGGAGCTCCTACGAGCAGTACTTC

size: NA
J: TRBJ2-2
length: 13
V: TRBV2
D: NA
CDR3: CARQTSNTGELFF
DNA: TGTGCCAGACAGACCTCGAACACCGGGGAGCTGTTTTTT

size: NA
J: TRBJ2-2
length: 14
V: TRBV28
D: TRBD2
CDR3: CASNGGENTGELFF
DNA: TGTGCCAGCAATGGGGGGGAGAACACCGGGGAGCTGTTTTTT

size: NA
J: TRBJ2-1
length: 14
V: TRBV9
D: TRBD2
CDR3: CASSASHSGNEQFF
DNA: TGTGCCAGCAGCGCCTCCCATAGCGGGAATGAGCAGTTCTTC

size: once
J: TRBJ2-3
length: 13
V: TRBV19
D: NA
CDR3: CASSSKAVGTQYF
DNA: TGTGCCAGTAGTTCAAAAGCGGTCGGTACGCAGTATTTT

size: NA
J: TRBJ2-6
length: 16
V: TRBV28
D: NA
CDR3: CASTDRVVSGANVLTF
DNA: TGTGCCAGCACTGACAGAGTAGTCTCTGGGGCCAACGTCCTGACTTTC

size: NA
J: TRBJ2-3
length: 16
V: TRBV7-3
D: TRBD2
CDR3: CASSPVAGQRGATQYF
DNA: TGTGCCAGCAGCCCGGTAGCGGGGCAGAGGGGGGCTACGCAGTATTTT

size: NA
J: TRBJ2-4
length: 16
V: TRBV11-2
D: NA
CDR3: CASSLEGGGGLGIQYF
DNA: TGTGCCAGCAGCTTAGAGGGAGGCGGGGGCTTGGGCATTCAGTACTTC